Listed below are T cell receptor beta chains from one sample, sequenced in a study of cytomegalovirus exposure and HLA in healthy donors. Generated by immunoSEQ multiplex PCR, the TCRdb table keeps only in-frame clones and is missing some. This sample carries about 180,000 clones, roughly 78% of them seen once, and the ten largest clones take around 0.69%. What was sequenced was PBMCs. The receptor source for this set is a woman aged 35 to 49 in good health and CMV-seronegative. Both conserved end residues are trimmed from each CDR3. Fields, in order: J gene, V gene, CDR3 protein.

>TRBJ1-1|TRBV19
ASSSDRVTEAF
>TRBJ2-2|TRBV25-1
ASSDPAPNTGELF
>TRBJ2-1|TRBV4-1
ASSRGTGEENEQF
>TRBJ2-7|TRBV11-2
ASSLISGRGDEQY
>TRBJ2-4|TRBV5-1
ASSLTGDSGNIQY
>TRBJ1-1|TRBV10-3
AISEEGRGTEAF
>TRBJ2-1|TRBV27
ASSSPGYNEQF
>TRBJ1-2|TRBV2
ASSESRFRYGYT
>NA|TRBV29-1
SVRLAPPSSYEQY
>TRBJ2-7|TRBV6-5
ASSYTGTGRYEQY
>TRBJ1-6|TRBV10-3
AISENSDSPLH
>TRBJ2-3|TRBV4-1
ASSQVGRTYTDTQY
>TRBJ2-7|TRBV4-2
ASSLRGGSYEQY
>TRBJ2-7|TRBV2
ASSLFSGGYEQY
>TRBJ1-1|TRBV19
ASSTLTGVHTEAF
>TRBJ2-7|TRBV7-9
ASSPAGGISYEQY
>TRBJ2-1|TRBV19
ASRLTGERGPNEQF
>TRBJ2-5|TRBV15
ATSLPLGLAGTGAQY
>TRBJ2-7|TRBV19
ASSGQGIYEQY
>TRBJ2-3|TRBV7-9
ASSSGLAGTSTDTQY
>TRBJ2-5|TRBV5-1
ASSLGLAEQETQY
>TRBJ2-7|TRBV6-5
ASSSWTERSYEQY
>TRBJ2-3|TRBV9
ASSATGTSTDTQY
>TRBJ2-1|TRBV27
ASSRHGLAGFNEQF
>TRBJ1-2|TRBV28
ASSLSYGYT
>TRBJ2-7|TRBV30
AWSQGTYEQY
>TRBJ1-6|TRBV7-2
ASSHDDSATLH
>TRBJ1-2|TRBV28
ASSSTGVPGHT
>TRBJ2-2|TRBV13
ASSFGTGLAGELF
>TRBJ2-7|TRBV18
ASSPGQNYEQY
>TRBJ2-3|TRBV5-6
ASAQLREETDTQY
>TRBJ2-1|TRBV5-4
ASSFRVNEQF
>TRBJ1-2|TRBV30
VFQGARGYT
>TRBJ2-7|TRBV7-7
ASSPTSELPYEQY
>TRBJ1-1|TRBV7-3
ASSPINRDSTEAF
>TRBJ2-2|TRBV29-1
SVRGTVNTGELF
>TRBJ1-6|TRBV19
ASSIEGATSYNSPLH
>TRBJ2-1|TRBV6-1
ATLEGSYNEQF
>TRBJ2-5|TRBV5-1
ASCLRDRFQETQY
>TRBJ2-1|TRBV7-3
ASSLRGASYNEQF
>TRBJ1-1|TRBV27
ASTQGMNTEAF